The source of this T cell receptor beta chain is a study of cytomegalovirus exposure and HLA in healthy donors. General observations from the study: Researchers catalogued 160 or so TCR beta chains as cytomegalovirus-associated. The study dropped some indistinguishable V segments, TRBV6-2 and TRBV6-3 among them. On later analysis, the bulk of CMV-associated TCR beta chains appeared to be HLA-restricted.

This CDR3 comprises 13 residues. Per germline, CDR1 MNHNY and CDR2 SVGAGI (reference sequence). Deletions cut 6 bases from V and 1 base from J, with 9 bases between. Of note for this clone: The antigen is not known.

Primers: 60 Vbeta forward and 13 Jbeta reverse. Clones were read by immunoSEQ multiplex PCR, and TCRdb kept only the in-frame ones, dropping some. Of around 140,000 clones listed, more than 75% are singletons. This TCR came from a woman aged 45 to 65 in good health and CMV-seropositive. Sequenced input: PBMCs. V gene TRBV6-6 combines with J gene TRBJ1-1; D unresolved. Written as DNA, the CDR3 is TGTGCCAGCAGATTTCGACAGAACACTGAAGCTTTCTTT. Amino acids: CASRFRQNTEAFF.